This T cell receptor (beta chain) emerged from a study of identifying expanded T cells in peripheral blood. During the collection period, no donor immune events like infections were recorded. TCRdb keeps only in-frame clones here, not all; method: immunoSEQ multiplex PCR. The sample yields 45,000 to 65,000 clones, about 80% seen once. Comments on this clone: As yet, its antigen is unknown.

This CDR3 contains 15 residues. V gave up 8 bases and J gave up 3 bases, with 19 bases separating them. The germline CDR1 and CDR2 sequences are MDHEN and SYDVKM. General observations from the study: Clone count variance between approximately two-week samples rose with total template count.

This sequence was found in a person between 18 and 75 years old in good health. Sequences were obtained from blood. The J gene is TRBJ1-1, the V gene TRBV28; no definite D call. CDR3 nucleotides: TGTGCCAGCTGGGGTGGGCCGGCGTTGGACACTGAAGCTTTCTTT. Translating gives CASWGGPALDTEAFF. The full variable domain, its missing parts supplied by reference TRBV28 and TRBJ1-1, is DVKVTQSSRYLVKRTGEKVFLECVQDMDHENMFWYRQDPGLGLRLIYFSYDVKMKEKGDIPEGYSVSREKKERFSLILESASTNQTSMYLCASWGGPALDTEAFFGQGTRLTVV.